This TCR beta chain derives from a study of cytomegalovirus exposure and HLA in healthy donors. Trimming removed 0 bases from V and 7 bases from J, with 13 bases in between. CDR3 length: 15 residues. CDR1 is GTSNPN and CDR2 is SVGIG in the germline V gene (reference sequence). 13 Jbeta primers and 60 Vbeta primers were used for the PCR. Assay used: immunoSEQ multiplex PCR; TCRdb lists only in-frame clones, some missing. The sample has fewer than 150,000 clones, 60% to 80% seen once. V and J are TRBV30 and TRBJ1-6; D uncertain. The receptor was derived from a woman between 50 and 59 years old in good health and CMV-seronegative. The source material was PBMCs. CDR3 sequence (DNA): TGTGCCTGGAGTGTACCAGATATCTTGAATTCACCCCTCCACTTT. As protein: CAWSVPDILNSPLHF.